The clone carrying this T cell receptor beta chain appeared once. The antigen is undetermined. This sample was included in a study of high-grade serous ovarian cancer treatment subgroups. The study, taken as a whole, reports: Different patients shared almost no repertoire; same-patient tumors shared 0.11 to 0.79.

The data were produced by immunoSEQ multiplex PCR, yet TCRdb's version contains in-frame clones alone and is incomplete. The sample shows some 4,500 clones, roughly two thirds of them seen only once. Trimming took 4 bases from V and 0 from J, leaving 13 bases between them. CDR1 and CDR2 from the germline V gene are SGHAT and FQNNGV. The CDR3 is 16 amino acids. Tumor samples were taken before definitive surgery or chemotherapy. The sequencing sample was made of tumor tissue. The receptor's source is a human donor with high-grade serous ovarian cancer. The rearrangement uses TRBV11-2 and TRBJ2-1; either TRBD1 or TRBD2 may fit D (5 bases each). The CDR3 nucleotides read TGTGCCAGCAGCTCGGGGCCAGCTAGCTCCTACAATGAGCAGTTCTTC. As protein: CASSSGPASSYNEQFF.